This record covers a single T cell receptor (beta chain). Trimming removed 3 bases from V and 5 bases from J; junction bases left unmatched: 6. Germline V gives CDR1 MGHRA, CDR2 YSYEKL. CDR3 length: 15 residues. Profiled with immunoSEQ multiplex PCR; TCRdb holds only in-frame clones, not every one. The sample lists fewer than 50,000 clones; roughly nine tenths were seen once. The sample is drawn from a study of T cell changes during pregnancy in multiple sclerosis. V is TRBV4-1 and J is TRBJ2-1; 8 bases line up with TRBD1. The origin of this receptor is a female donor in good health, enrolled as a control in a pregnancy study. The specimen was CD4+ T cells from peripheral blood mononuclear cells, collected in the second trimester of pregnancy. Written as DNA, the CDR3 is TGCGCCAGCAGCCACCCGGACAGGGACGACAATGAGCAGTTCTTC. Its translation is CASSHPDRDDNEQFF.